The 16 T cell receptor beta chains presented below share a single source sample, sequenced in a study of tumor and adjacent non-tumor tissue in lung cancer. A modified ARM-PCR protocol with three rounds of nested PCR amplified TCRbeta. TCRdb reprocessed the multiplex PCR reads via MiXCR and lists one record per CDR3 protein. The table lists 65,000 to 80,000 distinct CDR3 sequences, 73% of them singletons. No cell sorting was done before RNA was extracted from the tissue. Specimen: lung tumor tissue. These receptors all come from a man between 60 and 70 years old with non-small cell lung cancer.

Points on this clonotype: The junction departs from the called germline gene at one end, perhaps through a read error. The CDR3 reads CSVYSTGNTGKLFF. CDR3 in DNA: TGCAGTGTTTATTCTACAGGGAACACCGGGAAGCTGTTTTTT. V usage is TRBV20-1 and J usage is TRBJ2-2; D is perhaps TRBD1 (6 bases). CDR1 and CDR2 (germline): DFQATT, SNEGSKA (reference sequence). The CDR3 totals 14 residues.

Concerning this clonotype itself: The junction departs from germline at one end; a sequencing error may be responsible. V usage is TRBV6-5 and J usage is TRBJ2-7; D is possibly TRBD1 (6 bases). In germline, CDR1 is MNHEY, CDR2 SVGAGI. The CDR3 totals 15 residues. CDR3: CASSYGGGQFYVQYF. The DNA of the CDR3 is TGTGCCAGCAGTTACGGGGGTGGACAGTTTTACGTGCAGTACTTC.

The chain recombines TRBV11-3 with TRBJ2-1, with 8 positions matching TRBD2. The CDR3 runs 21 residues. Per germline, CDR1 SGHNT and CDR2 YENEEA. Trimming removed 10 bases from V and 3 bases from J; junction bases left unmatched: 29. CDR3 DNA: TGTGCCAACAGTTTAATGTATGGTACTAGGCGGGAGGCCGTGGGCTACAATGAGCAGTTCTTC. Encoded protein: CANSLMYGTRREAVGYNEQFF.

Turning to this clonotype: Relative to the germline gene, one junction end is altered; a read error may explain this. CDR3 protein: CVSIYGAGQDYEQYF. The DNA of the CDR3 is TGTGTCAGCATTTACGGGGCTGGACAGGATTACGAGCAATACTTC. The V call is TRBV6-5, the J call TRBJ2-7, with TRBD1 matching over 7 bases. In germline, CDR1 is MNHEY, CDR2 SVGAGI. The CDR3 is made up of 15 amino acids.

Details on this clonotype: At one of its ends the junction is not consistent with the germline gene, which may arise from a read error. The V gene is TRBV29-1, the J gene TRBJ1-1; D is perhaps TRBD1 (6 bases). The CDR3 covers 13 residues. Germline V gene lookup returns CDR1 SQVTM and CDR2 ANQGSEA. CDR3 nucleotide sequence: TGCAGCGCCTCGGCAGAGAGGGACACTGAAGCGTTCTTT. It yields the protein CSASAERDTEAFF. Full variable domain (outside the CDR3, taken from reference TRBV29-1 and TRBJ1-1): SAVISQKPSRDICQRGTSLTIQCQVDSQVTMMFWYRQQPGQSLTLIATANQGSEATYESGFVIDKFPISRPNLTFSTLTVSNMSPEDSSIYLCSASAERDTEAFFGQGTRLTVV.

The chain is built from TRBV12-3 or TRBV12-4 and TRBJ2-7, with D perhaps TRBD1 or TRBD2 (5 bases each). This CDR3 is built from 15 residues. V was clipped by 5 bases and J by 0 bases, with 14 bases between them. The CDR3 spells CASSHRDPCSYEQYF. In nucleotides, the CDR3 is TGTGCCAGCAGTCATCGGGACCCATGCTCCTACGAGCAGTACTTC.

V usage is TRBV6-5 and J usage is TRBJ1-1; D gene ambiguous. The V gene's germline CDR1 is MNHEY and CDR2 SVGAGI. The ends were cut back, 0 bases at V and 7 bases at J, with 15 bases in the middle. The CDR3 contains 15 residues. CDR3 loop: CASSYSRKGGIEAFF. In DNA, the CDR3 is TGTGCCAGCAGTTACTCCCGCAAGGGTGGGATTGAAGCTTTCTTT.

Concerning this clonotype itself: No conserved phenylalanine or tryptophan is present at the end of the CDR3, so a read error is the likely explanation. V is TRBV6-5 and J is TRBJ2-1; 9 bases are shared with TRBD2. Germline CDR1 is MNHEY and CDR2 is SVGAGI. The V segment lost 10 bases and the J segment 5 bases; nucleotides outside the gene matches: 9. The CDR3 covers 14 residues. CDR3 protein: CATLPGLANNEQFS. CDR3 in DNA: TGTGCCACCCTGCCAGGACTAGCGAACAATGAGCAGTTCTCC.

J is TRBJ2-2 and V is TRBV20-1; 7 positions match TRBD2. This CDR3 contains 16 residues. Germline-derived CDR1 and CDR2 are DFQATT and SNEGSKA (reference sequence). V shed 0 bases and J 4 bases; nucleotides not matched to a gene: 8. The CDR3 DNA reads TGCAGTGCTAGAGATGGGCGGGAGTTCGCCACCGGGGAGCTGTTTTTT. This translates into CSARDGREFATGELFF.

This clonotype was picked up a small number of times. The J gene is TRBJ2-1, the V gene TRBV11-2, with D possibly TRBD1 on 6 matching bases. V was shortened by 3 bases and J by 5 bases, with 14 bases between the two germline ends. CDR1 SGHAT and CDR2 FQNNGV come from the germline V gene. The CDR3 is 15 residues long. CDR3 residues: CASSLPSGTHNEQFF. The CDR3 coding sequence is TGTGCCAGCAGCTTGCCGTCAGGGACACACAATGAGCAGTTCTTC.

The count of this clonotype is one. This CDR3 reads CRALFWAQTDTQYF. DNA for the CDR3: TGCAGAGCCCTTTTCTGGGCACAAACAGATACGCAGTATTTT. This chain links TRBV20-1 with TRBJ2-3; D gene unclear. Germline loops: CDR1 DFQATT, CDR2 SNEGSKA (reference sequence). The CDR3 is made up of 14 amino acids.

This clonotype has a handful of counts. V is TRBV7-8 and J is TRBJ2-1; the D gene is possibly TRBD2 (6 bases). The V gene's germline CDR1 is SGHVS and CDR2 FQNEAQ. CDR3 length: 16 amino acids. The V gene lost 5 bases and the J gene lost 4 bases, with 18 bases spanning the gap. For the CDR3, the DNA is TGTGCCAGCAGCCCCCCTCGGGGCGGAGGGTACAATGAGCAGTTCTTC. This sequence encodes CASSPPRGGGYNEQFF.

As concerns this clonotype: One end of the junction does not line up with germline, which may come from a read error. V gene TRBV20-1 combines with J gene TRBJ2-7, with a tentative D call TRBD1 (6 bases). This CDR3 has 16 amino acids. From germline, CDR1 is DFQATT and CDR2 SNEGSKA (reference sequence). CDR3 loop: CSASDPAGGGGYEQYF. CDR3 in DNA: TGCAGTGCTAGTGATCCGGCGGGTGGGGGCGGATACGAGCAGTATTTC.

Comments on this clonotype: One end of the junction varies from germline; a read error may be responsible. The chain recombines TRBV7-6 with TRBJ2-5, with D maybe TRBD2 (6 bases). The CDR3 is 16 residues long. In germline, CDR1 is SGHVS, CDR2 FNYEAQ. In DNA, the CDR3 is TGTGCCATCAGCCTTCAGGCGGGGCCGGTACAAGAGACCCAGTACTTC. It specifies CAISLQAGPVQETQYF. Filled out from reference TRBV7-6 and TRBJ2-5, the complete variable domain reads GAGVSQSPRYKVTKRGQDVALRCDPISGHVSLYWYRQALGQGPEFLTYFNYEAQQDKSGLPNDRFSAERPEGSISTLTIQRTEQRDSAMYRCAISLQAGPVQETQYFGPGTRLLVL.

A word on this clonotype: Germline is not matched at one junction end, which may reflect a read error. The J gene is TRBJ2-3, the V gene TRBV5-1; a weak D match, TRBD2 (5 bases). The germline gives CDR1 SGHRS, CDR2 YFSETQ. The CDR3 consists of 13 residues. CDR3 region: CASSKRWADTKYF. The CDR3 DNA reads as TGCGCCAGCAGCAAGCGGTGGGCAGATACGAAGTATTTT.

With respect to this clonotype: One end of the junction fails to match germline, which may point to a read error. This rearrangement joins TRBV6-5 to TRBJ2-7; the match to TRBD2 covers 9 bases. CDR3 size: 13 residues. Germline CDR1 MNHEY, CDR2 SVGAGI. The CDR3 nucleotides read TGTGGCAGCAGCCAGACTAGCGGCTACGAGCAATACTTC. This sequence encodes CGSSQTSGYEQYF.